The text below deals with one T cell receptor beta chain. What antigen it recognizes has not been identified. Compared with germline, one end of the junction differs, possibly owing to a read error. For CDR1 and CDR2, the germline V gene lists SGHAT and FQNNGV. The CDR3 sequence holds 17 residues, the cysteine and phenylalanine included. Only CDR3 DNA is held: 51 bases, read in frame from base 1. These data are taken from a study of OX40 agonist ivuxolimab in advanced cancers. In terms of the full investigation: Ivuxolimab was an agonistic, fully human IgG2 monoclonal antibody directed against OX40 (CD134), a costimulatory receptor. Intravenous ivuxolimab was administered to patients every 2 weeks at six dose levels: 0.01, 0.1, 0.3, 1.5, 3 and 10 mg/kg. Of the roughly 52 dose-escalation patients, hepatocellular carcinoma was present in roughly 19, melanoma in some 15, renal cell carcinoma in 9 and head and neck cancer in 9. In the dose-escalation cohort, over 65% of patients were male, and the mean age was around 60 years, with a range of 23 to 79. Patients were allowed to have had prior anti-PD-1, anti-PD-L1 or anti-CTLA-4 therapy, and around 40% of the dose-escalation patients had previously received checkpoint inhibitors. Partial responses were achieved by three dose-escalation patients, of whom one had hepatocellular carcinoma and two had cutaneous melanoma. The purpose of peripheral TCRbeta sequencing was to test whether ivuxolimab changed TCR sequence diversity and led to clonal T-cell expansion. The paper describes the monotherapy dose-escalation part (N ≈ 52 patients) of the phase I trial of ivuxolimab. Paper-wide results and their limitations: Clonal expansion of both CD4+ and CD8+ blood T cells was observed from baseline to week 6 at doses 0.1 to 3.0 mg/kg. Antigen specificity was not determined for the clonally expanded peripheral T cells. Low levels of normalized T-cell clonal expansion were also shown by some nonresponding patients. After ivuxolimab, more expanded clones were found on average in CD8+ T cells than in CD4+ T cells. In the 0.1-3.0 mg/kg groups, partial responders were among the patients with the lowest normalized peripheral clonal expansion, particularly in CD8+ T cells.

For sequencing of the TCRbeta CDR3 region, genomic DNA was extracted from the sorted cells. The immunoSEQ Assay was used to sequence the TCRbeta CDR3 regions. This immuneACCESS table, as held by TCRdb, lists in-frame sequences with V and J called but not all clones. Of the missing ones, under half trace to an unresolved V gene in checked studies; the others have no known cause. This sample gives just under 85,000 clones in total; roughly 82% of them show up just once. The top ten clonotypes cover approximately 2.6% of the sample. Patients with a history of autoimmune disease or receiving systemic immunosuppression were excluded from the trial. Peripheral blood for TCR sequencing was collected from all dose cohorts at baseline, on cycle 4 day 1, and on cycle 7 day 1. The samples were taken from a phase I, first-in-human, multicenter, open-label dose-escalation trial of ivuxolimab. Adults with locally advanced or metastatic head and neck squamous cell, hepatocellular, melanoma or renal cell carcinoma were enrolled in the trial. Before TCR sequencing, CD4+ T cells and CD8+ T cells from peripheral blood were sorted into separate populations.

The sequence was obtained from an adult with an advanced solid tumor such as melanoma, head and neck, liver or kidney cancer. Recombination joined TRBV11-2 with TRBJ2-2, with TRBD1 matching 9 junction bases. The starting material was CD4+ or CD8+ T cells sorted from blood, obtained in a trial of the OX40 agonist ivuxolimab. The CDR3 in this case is CASSLVARTGVTGELFF. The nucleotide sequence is TGTGCCAGCAGTTTAGTGGCCAGGACAGGGGTTACCGGGGAGCTGTTTTTT.